This record concerns one TCR beta chain sequence. The sample is drawn from a study of blood T cell repertoires in COVID-19. About the study: Material from acute and convalescent COVID-19 was sourced from the United States, Italy and Spain. Sample material is recorded as cDNA or gDNA derived from T cells, B-cell-depleted T cells, or PBMCs.

Trimming left V 1 base short and J 8 bases short, with 11 bases between. This CDR3 contains 14 residues. CDR1 and CDR2 (germline): SGHTA, FQGNSA. Profiling relied on immunoSEQ multiplex PCR, and the TCRdb table lists in-frame clones only, not all of them. The sample includes 65,000 to 70,000 clones, over 70% seen only once; the top ten take approximately 16%. The source material was peripheral blood. The source of this sequence is a man aged 55 to 69 with acute or convalescent COVID-19. The chain employs TRBV7-2 and TRBJ1-4; D possibly corresponds to TRBD1 (5 bases). The CDR3 loop reads CASSLDPQEEKLFF. The CDR3 DNA is TGTGCCAGCAGCTTAGACCCACAGGAGGAAAAACTGTTTTTT.